A single sample gave rise to the 2 T cell receptor beta chains below, sequenced in a study of T cell responses to AZD1222 COVID-19 vaccine. The data were produced by immunoSEQ multiplex PCR, yet TCRdb's version contains in-frame clones alone and is incomplete. The sample shows 95,000 or so clones, around nine tenths of them seen only once. This sample comprised peripheral blood, obtained on day 0 of MenACWY control vaccination. The receptors come from an adult in good health.

The J gene is TRBJ2-3, the V gene TRBV5-4, with 14 bases fitting TRBD2. The CDR3 covers 16 residues. Germline CDR1 is SGHNT and CDR2 is YYREEE (reference sequence). Trimming took 4 bases from V and 2 from J; bases not matched to a gene: 3. The DNA of the CDR3 is TGTGCCAGCAGCATGGGACTAGCGGGGGTCACAGATACGCAGTATTTT. Its protein is CASSMGLAGVTDTQYF.

The rearrangement links TRBV5-1 to TRBJ2-5, with TRBD2 matching 7 bases. Germline CDR1 is SGHRS and CDR2 is YFSETQ. Losses at the gene ends were 4 bases for V and 5 bases for J; bases not matched to a gene: 8. The CDR3 has 14 residues. The DNA for the CDR3 is TGCGCCAGCAGCCCCGGCGGGGGTAGTGAGACCCAGTACTTC. It translates to CASSPGGGSETQYF.